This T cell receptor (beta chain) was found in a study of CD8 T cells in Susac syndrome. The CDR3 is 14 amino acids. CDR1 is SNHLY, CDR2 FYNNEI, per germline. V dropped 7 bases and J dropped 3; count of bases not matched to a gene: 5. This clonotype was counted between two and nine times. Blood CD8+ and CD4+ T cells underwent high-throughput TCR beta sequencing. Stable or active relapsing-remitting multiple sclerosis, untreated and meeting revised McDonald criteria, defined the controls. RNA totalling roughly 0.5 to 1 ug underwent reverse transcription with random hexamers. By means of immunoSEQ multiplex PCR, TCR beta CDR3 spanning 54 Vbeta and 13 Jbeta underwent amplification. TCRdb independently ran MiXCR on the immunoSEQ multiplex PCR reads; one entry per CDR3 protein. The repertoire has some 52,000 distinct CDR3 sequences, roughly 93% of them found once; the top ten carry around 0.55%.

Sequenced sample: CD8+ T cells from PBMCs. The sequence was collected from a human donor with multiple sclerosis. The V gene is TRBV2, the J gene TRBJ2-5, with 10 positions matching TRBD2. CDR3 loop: CASKATSGEETQYF. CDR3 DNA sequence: TGTGCCAGCAAGGCAACTAGCGGGGAAGAGACCCAGTACTTC.